These 6 T cell receptor beta chains share one sample of origin, sequenced in a study of T cell changes during pregnancy in multiple sclerosis. Data came from immunoSEQ multiplex PCR; TCRdb stores just in-frame clones and leaves some out. The repertoire holds roughly 80,000 clones, 90% to 95% seen once, with 1.4% in the top ten. Sample: peripheral blood, taken before pregnancy. Receptor source: a female donor with multiple sclerosis, enrolled in a pregnancy study.

J is TRBJ2-3 and V is TRBV7-3, with 9 bases lining up with TRBD2. The germline V gene encodes CDR1 SGHTA and CDR2 FQGTGA. The CDR3 sequence is 15 residues long. The trim removed 5 bases at V and 3 bases at J, leaving 6 bases unmatched. For the CDR3, the DNA is TGTGCCAGCAGCCTAGGGACTAGCACTACAGATACGCAGTATTTT. Translation gives CASSLGTSTTDTQYF.

V and J are TRBV2 and TRBJ2-3, with D possibly TRBD1 on 6 matching bases. Trimming took 10 bases from V and 3 from J, leaving 17 bases between them. Germline CDR1 is SNHLY and CDR2 is FYNNEI. This CDR3 spans 14 amino acids. The CDR3 region is CANLRKGETDTQYF. The CDR3 DNA reads TGTGCCAACCTTAGGAAGGGGGAAACAGATACGCAGTATTTT.

The rearrangement uses TRBV29-1 and TRBJ2-1; perhaps TRBD1 as D (6 bases). This CDR3 has 13 amino acids. CDR1 and CDR2 from the germline V gene are SQVTM and ANQGSEA. The V gene lost 6 bases and the J gene lost 6 bases, with 15 bases spanning the gap. This CDR3 is CSVSEGVGNEQFF. The CDR3 region has the DNA TGCAGCGTCTCAGAGGGGGTGGGCAATGAGCAGTTCTTC.

The rearrangement uses TRBV2 and TRBJ1-4; 11 positions match TRBD1. The CDR3 contains 14 residues. V lost 8 bases, J lost 7 bases, and 6 bases stayed unmatched. Germline assignment: CDR1 SNHLY and CDR2 FYNNEI. CDR3 amino acids: CASWDRGSGEKLFF. The DNA for the CDR3 is TGTGCCAGCTGGGACAGGGGGTCCGGTGAAAAACTGTTTTTT. Supplemented by reference TRBV2 and TRBJ1-4, the full variable domain reads EPEVTQTPSHQVTQMGQEVILRCVPISNHLYFYWYRQILGQKVEFLVSFYNNEISEKSEIFDDQFSVERPDGSNFTLKIRSTKLEDSAMYFCASWDRGSGEKLFFGSGTQLSVL.

The CDR3 nucleotides read TGTGCCAGCAGCTTGGGTCCCCGTCAACTAGCGGGGGGCACAGATACGCAGTATTTT. This gives the protein CASSLGPRQLAGGTDTQYF. V and J are TRBV5-6 and TRBJ2-3; 11 bases agree with TRBD2. V shed 0 bases and J 1 base; nucleotides not matched to a gene: 10. The CDR3 is 19 amino acids. The germline V gene encodes CDR1 SGHDT and CDR2 YYEEEE.

The V call is TRBV4-2, the J call TRBJ2-7; D remains ambiguous. Deletions cut 1 base from V and 4 bases from J, with 14 bases between. Germline V gives CDR1 LGHNA, CDR2 YNFKEQ. This CDR3 comprises 15 residues. As DNA, the CDR3 is TGTGCCAGCAGCCAAGGCACCGGGTTATCGTACGAGCAGTACTTC. It yields the protein CASSQGTGLSYEQYF.